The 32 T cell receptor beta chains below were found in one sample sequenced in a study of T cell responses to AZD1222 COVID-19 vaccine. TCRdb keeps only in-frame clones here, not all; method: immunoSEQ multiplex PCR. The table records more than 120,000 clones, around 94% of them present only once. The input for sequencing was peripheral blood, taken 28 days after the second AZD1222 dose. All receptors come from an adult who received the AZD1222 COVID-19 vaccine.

CDR3 loop: CASSSASGVNNEQFF. As DNA, the CDR3 is TGCGCCAGCAGCTCTGCTAGCGGGGTTAACAATGAGCAGTTCTTC. This chain joins TRBV5-1 and TRBJ2-1; 9 bases match TRBD2. The CDR3 totals 15 residues. Germline-derived CDR1 and CDR2 are SGHRS and YFSETQ. J lost 5 bases, V lost 3 bases, and 6 bases had no gene match.

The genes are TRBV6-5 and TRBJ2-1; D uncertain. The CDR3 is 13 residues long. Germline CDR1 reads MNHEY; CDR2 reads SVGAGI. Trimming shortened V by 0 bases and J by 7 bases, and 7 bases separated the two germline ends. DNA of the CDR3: TGTGCCAGCAGTTACTCTAGGCATAATGAGCAGTTCTTC. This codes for CASSYSRHNEQFF.

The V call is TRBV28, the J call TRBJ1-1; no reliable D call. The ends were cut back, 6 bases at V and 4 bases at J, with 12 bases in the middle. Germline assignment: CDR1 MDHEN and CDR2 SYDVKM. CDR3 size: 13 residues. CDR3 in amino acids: CASRWRAGTEAFF. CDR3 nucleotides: TGTGCCAGCAGGTGGAGGGCGGGCACTGAAGCTTTCTTT. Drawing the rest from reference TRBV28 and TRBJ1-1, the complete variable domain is DVKVTQSSRYLVKRTGEKVFLECVQDMDHENMFWYRQDPGLGLRLIYFSYDVKMKEKGDIPEGYSVSREKKERFSLILESASTNQTSMYLCASRWRAGTEAFFGQGTRLTVV.

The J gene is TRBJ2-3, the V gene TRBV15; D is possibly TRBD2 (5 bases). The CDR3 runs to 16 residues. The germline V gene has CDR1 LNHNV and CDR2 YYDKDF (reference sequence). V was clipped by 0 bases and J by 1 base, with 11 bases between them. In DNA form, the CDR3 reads TGTGCCACCAGCAGAGATCGGGGATTGGGCACAGATACGCAGTATTTT. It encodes CATSRDRGLGTDTQYF.

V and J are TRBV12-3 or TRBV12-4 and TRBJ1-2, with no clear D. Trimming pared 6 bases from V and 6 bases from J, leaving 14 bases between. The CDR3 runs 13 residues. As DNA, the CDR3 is TGTGCCAGCAGCCCGCGGATAGGGAATGGCTACACCTTC. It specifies CASSPRIGNGYTF.

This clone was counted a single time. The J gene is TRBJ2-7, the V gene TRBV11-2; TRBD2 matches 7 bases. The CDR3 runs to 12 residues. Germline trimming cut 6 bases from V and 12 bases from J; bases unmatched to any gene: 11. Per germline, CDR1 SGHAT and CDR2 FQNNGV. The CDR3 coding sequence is TGTGCCAGCAGTTCTGGTGGGGACTATACGTACGTC. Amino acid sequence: CASSSGGDYTYV.

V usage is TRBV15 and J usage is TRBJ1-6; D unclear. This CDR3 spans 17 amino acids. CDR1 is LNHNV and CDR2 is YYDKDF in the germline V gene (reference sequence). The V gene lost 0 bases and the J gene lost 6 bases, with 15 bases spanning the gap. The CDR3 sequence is CATSRERAGRTNSPLHF. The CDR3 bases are TGTGCCACCAGCAGAGAGAGGGCTGGGAGAACTAATTCACCCCTCCACTTT.

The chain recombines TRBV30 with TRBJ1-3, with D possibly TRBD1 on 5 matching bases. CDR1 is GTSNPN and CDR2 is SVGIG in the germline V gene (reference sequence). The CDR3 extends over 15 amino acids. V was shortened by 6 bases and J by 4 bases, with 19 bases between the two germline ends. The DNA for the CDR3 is TGTGCCTGTTCTCCGGGACTGGGACGAGGAAACACCATATATTTT. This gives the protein CACSPGLGRGNTIYF.

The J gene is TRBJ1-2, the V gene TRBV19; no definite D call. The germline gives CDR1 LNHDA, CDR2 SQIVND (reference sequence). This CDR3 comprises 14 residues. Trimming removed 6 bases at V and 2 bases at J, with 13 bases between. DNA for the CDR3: TGTGCCAGTAGCTCGCCCGGCCTAAACTATGGCTACACCTTC. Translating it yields CASSSPGLNYGYTF. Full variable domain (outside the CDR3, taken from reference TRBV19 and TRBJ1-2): DGGITQSPKYLFRKEGQNVTLSCEQNLNHDAMYWYRQDPGQGLRLIYYSQIVNDFQKGDIAEGYSVSREKKESFPLTVTSAQKNPTAFYLCASSSPGLNYGYTFGSGTRLTVV.

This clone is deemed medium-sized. In nucleotides, the CDR3 is TGTGCCAGCAGCGCCCAAGATAATGAAAAACTGTTTTTT. This encodes CASSAQDNEKLFF. This chain connects TRBV2 to TRBJ1-4; D is uncertain. CDR1 is SNHLY, CDR2 FYNNEI, per germline. There are 13 residues in the CDR3. Trimming left V 6 bases short and J 4 bases short, with 9 bases between.

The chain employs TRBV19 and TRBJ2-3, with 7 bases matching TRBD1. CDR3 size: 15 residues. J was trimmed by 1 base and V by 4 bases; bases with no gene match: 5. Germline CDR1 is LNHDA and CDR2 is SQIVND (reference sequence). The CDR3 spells CASSTNRGGTDTQYF. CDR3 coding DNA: TGTGCCAGTAGTACCAACAGGGGAGGCACAGATACGCAGTATTTT.

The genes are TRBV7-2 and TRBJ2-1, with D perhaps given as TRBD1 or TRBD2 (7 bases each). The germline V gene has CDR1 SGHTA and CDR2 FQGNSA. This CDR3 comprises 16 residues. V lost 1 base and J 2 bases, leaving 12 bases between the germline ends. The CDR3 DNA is TGTGCCAGCAGCTTAGTCAGGGGGGGCACCTACAATGAGCAGTTCTTC. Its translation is CASSLVRGGTYNEQFF. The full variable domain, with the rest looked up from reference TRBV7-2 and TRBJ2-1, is GAGVSQSPSNKVTEKGKDVELRCDPISGHTALYWYRQSLGQGLEFLIYFQGNSAPDKSGLPSDRFSAERTGGSVSTLTIQRTQQEDSAVYLCASSLVRGGTYNEQFFGPGTRLTVL.

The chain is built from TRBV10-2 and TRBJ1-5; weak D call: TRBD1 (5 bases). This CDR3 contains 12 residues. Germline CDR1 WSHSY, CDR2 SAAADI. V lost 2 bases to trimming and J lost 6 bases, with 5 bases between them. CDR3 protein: CASSEGGQPQHF. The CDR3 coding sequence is TGCGCCAGCAGTGAGGGGGGTCAGCCCCAGCATTTT.

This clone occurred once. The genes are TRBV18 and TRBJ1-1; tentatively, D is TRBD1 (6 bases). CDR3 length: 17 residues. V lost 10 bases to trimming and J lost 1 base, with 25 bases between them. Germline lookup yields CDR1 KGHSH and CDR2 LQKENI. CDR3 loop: CATTAFPLGQTNTEAFF. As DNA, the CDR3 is TGTGCCACCACCGCCTTCCCGTTAGGACAGACGAACACTGAAGCTTTCTTT.

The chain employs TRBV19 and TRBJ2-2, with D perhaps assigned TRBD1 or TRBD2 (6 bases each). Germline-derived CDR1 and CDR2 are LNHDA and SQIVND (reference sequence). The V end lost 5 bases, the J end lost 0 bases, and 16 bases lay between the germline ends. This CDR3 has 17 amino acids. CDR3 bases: TGTGCCAGTAGTTCCCCTCCGGGGGCCGCGAACACCGGGGAGCTGTTTTTT. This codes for CASSSPPGAANTGELFF.

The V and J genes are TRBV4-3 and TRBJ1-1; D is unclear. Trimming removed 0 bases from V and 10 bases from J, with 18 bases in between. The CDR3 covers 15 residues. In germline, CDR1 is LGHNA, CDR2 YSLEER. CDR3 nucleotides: TGCGCCAGCAGCCAAGAGAGATCTATAGCGTCGGGAGCTTTCTTT. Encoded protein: CASSQERSIASGAFF.

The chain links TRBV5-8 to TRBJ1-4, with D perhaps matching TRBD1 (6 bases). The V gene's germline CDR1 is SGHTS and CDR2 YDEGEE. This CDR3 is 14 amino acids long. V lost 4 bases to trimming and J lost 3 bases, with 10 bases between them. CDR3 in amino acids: CASSPGASNEKLFF. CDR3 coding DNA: TGTGCCAGCAGCCCAGGGGCTTCTAATGAAAAACTGTTTTTT.

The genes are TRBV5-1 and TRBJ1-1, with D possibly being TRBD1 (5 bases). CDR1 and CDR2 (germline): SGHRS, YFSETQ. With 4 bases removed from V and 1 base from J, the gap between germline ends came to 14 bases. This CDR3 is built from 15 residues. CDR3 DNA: TGCGCCAGCAGCCCTGGACATCCTGGGAACACTGAAGCTTTCTTT. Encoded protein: CASSPGHPGNTEAFF. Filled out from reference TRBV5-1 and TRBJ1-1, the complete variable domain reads KAGVTQTPRYLIKTRGQQVTLSCSPISGHRSVSWYQQTPGQGLQFLFEYFSETQRNKGNFPGRFSGRQFSNSRSEMNVSTLELGDSALYLCASSPGHPGNTEAFFGQGTRLTVV.

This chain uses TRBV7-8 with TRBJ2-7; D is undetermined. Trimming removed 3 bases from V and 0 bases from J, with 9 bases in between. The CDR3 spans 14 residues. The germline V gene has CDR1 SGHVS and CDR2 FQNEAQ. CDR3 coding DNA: TGTGCCAGCAGCTTTTCCCAGAGCTCCTACGAGCAGTACTTC. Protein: CASSFSQSSYEQYF. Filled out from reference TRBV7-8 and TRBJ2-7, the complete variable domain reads GAGVSQSPRYKVAKRGQDVALRCDPISGHVSLFWYQQALGQGPEFLTYFQNEAQLDKSGLPSDRFFAERPEGSVSTLKIQRTQQEDSAVYLCASSFSQSSYEQYFGPGTRLTVT.

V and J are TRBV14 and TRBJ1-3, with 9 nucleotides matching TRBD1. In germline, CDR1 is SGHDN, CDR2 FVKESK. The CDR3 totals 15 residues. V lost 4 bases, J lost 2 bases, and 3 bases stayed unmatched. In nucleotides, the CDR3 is TGTGCCAGCAGCCGTGGGACAGGGCCTGGAAACACCATATATTTT. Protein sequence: CASSRGTGPGNTIYF. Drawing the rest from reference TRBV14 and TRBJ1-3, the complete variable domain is EAGVTQFPSHSVIEKGQTVTLRCDPISGHDNLYWYRRVMGKEIKFLLHFVKESKQDESGMPNNRFLAERTGGTYSTLKVQPAELEDSGVYFCASSRGTGPGNTIYFGEGSWLTVV.

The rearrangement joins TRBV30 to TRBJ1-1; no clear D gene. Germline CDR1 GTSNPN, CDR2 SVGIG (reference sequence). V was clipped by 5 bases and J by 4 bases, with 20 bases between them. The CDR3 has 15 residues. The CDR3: CAWLQTPTTSTEAFF. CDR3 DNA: TGTGCCTGGTTACAAACACCGACGACGAGCACTGAAGCTTTCTTT.

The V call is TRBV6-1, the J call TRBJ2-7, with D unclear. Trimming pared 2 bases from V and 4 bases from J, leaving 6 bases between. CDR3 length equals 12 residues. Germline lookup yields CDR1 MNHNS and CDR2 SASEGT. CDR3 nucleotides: TGTGCCAGCAGTGAACGGTTATACGAGCAGTACTTC. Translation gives CASSERLYEQYF.

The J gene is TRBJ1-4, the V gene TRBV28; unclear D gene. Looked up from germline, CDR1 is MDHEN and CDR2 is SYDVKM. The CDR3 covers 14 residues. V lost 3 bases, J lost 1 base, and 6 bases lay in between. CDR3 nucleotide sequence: TGTGCCAGCAGTTTTAAGGGAACTAATGAAAAACTGTTTTTT. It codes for CASSFKGTNEKLFF.

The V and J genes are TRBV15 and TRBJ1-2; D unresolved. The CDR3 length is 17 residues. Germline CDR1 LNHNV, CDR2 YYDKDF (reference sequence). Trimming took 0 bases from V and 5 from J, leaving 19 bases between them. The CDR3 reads CATSRDLGSPTHYGYTF. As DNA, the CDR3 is TGTGCCACCAGCAGAGATCTGGGCAGCCCTACCCATTATGGCTACACCTTC.

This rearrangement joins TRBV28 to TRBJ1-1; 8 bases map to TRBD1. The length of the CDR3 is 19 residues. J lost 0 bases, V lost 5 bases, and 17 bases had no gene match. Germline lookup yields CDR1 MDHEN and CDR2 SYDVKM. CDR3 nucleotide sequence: TGTGCCAGCAGTACCACCCGGACAGGGTGGATGGTCATGAACACTGAAGCTTTCTTT. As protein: CASSTTRTGWMVMNTEAFF.

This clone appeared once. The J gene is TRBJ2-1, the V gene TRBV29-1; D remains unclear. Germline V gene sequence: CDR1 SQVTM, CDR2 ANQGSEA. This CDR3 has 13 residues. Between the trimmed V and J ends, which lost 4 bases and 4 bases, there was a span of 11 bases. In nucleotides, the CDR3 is TGCAGCGTTGCTTCTGTGCCGTACAATGAGCAGTTCTTC. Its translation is CSVASVPYNEQFF.

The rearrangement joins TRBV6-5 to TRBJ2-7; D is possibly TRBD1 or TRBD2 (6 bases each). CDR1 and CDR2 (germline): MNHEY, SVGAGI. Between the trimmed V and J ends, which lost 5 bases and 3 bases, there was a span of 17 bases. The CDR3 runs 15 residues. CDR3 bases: TGTGCCAGCAGTCAACCGGGCAGGGGAGGCTACGAGCAGTACTTC. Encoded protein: CASSQPGRGGYEQYF.

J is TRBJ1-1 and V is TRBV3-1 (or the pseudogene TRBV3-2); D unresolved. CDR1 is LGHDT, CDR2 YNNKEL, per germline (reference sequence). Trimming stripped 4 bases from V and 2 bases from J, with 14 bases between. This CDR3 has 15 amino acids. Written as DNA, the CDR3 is TGTGCCAGCAGCCGGTTAGGGCAAAGAAACACTGAAGCTTTCTTT. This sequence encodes CASSRLGQRNTEAFF.

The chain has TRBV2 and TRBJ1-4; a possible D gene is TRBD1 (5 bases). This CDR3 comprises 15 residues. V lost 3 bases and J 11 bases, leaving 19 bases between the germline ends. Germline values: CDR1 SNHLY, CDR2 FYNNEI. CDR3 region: CASSDRMAGLGKLFF. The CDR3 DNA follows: TGTGCCAGCAGTGATCGGATGGCAGGGCTGGGTAAACTGTTTTTT.

CDR3: CASSQVVIARTVGNEQFF. The CDR3 DNA sequence: TGCGCCAGCAGCCAAGTAGTGATAGCGCGAACGGTTGGGAATGAGCAGTTCTTC. This chain links TRBV4-1 with TRBJ2-1; weak D call: TRBD2 (5 bases). CDR1 is MGHRA, CDR2 YSYEKL, per germline. Trimming took 1 base from V and 7 from J, leaving 23 bases between them. The CDR3 has 18 residues.

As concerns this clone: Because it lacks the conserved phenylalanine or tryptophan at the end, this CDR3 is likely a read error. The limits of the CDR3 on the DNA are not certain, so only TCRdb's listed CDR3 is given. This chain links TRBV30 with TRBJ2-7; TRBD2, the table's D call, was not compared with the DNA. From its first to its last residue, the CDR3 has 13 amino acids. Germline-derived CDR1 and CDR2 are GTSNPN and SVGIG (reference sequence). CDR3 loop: CAWSRLAGGLRFY.

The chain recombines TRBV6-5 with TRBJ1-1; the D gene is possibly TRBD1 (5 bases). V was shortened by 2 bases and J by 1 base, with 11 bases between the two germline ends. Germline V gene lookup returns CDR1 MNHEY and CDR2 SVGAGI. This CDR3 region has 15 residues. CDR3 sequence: CASSYGGFSNTEAFF. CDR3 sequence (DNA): TGTGCCAGCAGTTACGGGGGATTTTCGAACACTGAAGCTTTCTTT.